The present T cell receptor (beta chain) was sequenced within a study of cytomegalovirus exposure and HLA in healthy donors. On this clone itself: Its antigen is still unknown.

Findings and limits, study-wide: Productive rates of about 90% or about 30% were seen for most TCR beta V segments in an earlier analysis. The listing of 150 to 200 TCR beta chains classed them as cytomegalovirus-associated.

CDR3 length: 16 amino acids. The PCR ran on 60 Vbeta and 13 Jbeta primers. The assay was immunoSEQ multiplex PCR, and TCRdb's table has in-frame clones only and misses some. This table has around 210,000 clones, around four fifths appearing once. The V and J genes are TRBV21-1 and TRBJ2-2; TRBD2, as called in the table, went unchecked against the DNA. TRBV21-1 is noted as a pseudogene. The sequencing input was PBMCs. This TCR was recovered from a boy younger than 18 in good health and CMV-seronegative. The CDR3 spells CASSKGWKAVSGELFF. As DNA, the CDR3 is TGTGCCAGCAGCAAAGGGTGGAAAGCGGTTTCCGGGGAGCTGTTTTTT.